Presented here are 20 T cell receptor beta chains from one specimen sequenced in a study of OX40 agonist ivuxolimab in advanced cancers. TCRdb's copy holds only in-frame clones and misses some; the assay was immunoSEQ multiplex PCR. The sample consists of approximately 77,000 clones, about 82% of them appearing once. The sample consisted of CD4+ or CD8+ T cells sorted from blood, taken in a trial of the OX40 agonist ivuxolimab. The origin of the receptors is an adult with an advanced solid tumor such as melanoma, head and neck, liver or kidney cancer.

The V call is TRBV7-6, the J call TRBJ2-2; D remains unclear. CDR1 is SGHVS, CDR2 FNYEAQ, per germline. V shed 0 bases and J shed 5 bases, with 7 bases lying between them. This CDR3 comprises 14 residues. CDR3 nucleotide sequence: TGTGCCAGCAGCTTAGCGACCCCAACCGGGGAGCTGTTTTTT. It yields the protein CASSLATPTGELFF.

J is TRBJ1-4 and V is TRBV19; 9 bases are shared with TRBD1. The CDR3 loop spans 14 amino acids. Germline V gives CDR1 LNHDA, CDR2 SQIVND (reference sequence). The ends lost 7 bases at V and 7 bases at J; junction bases unmatched: 7. CDR3 coding DNA: TGTGCCAGTATGAGGGGACAGGGTGGTGAAAAACTGTTTTTT. Translated: CASMRGQGGEKLFF.

V and J are TRBV30 and TRBJ2-3; 9 nucleotides line up with TRBD2. Germline CDR1 and CDR2: GTSNPN and SVGIG (reference sequence). V trimming: 5 bases; J trimming: 6 bases; junction bases outside the gene matches: 12. This CDR3 contains 15 residues. For the CDR3, the DNA is TGTGCCTGGGGCTATAAGCGGGAGGCATGGGATACGCAGTATTTT. It is translated as CAWGYKREAWDTQYF. Complete variable domain (other parts from reference TRBV30 and TRBJ2-3): SQTIHQWPATLVQPVGSPLSLECTVEGTSNPNLYWYRQAAGRGLQLLFYSVGIGQISSEVPQNLSASRPQDRQFILSSKKLLLSDSGFYLCAWGYKREAWDTQYFGPGTRLTVL.

The chain recombines TRBV25-1 with TRBJ2-2; 7 bases are shared with TRBD2. The CDR3 contains 17 residues. V dropped 1 base and J dropped 1; count of bases not matched to a gene: 6. Germline CDR1 and CDR2: MGHDK and SYGVNS. The CDR3 sequence is CASSESVWGGNTGELFF. CDR3 bases: TGTGCCAGCAGTGAATCCGTTTGGGGGGGGAACACCGGGGAGCTGTTTTTT.

This rearrangement joins TRBV7-3 to TRBJ2-1; 9 nucleotides line up with TRBD2. The CDR3 runs to 14 residues. The junction had 5 bases not matched to a gene; V was cut back by 5 bases and J by 6 bases. The germline V gene encodes CDR1 SGHTA and CDR2 FQGTGA. This CDR3 reads CASSRGTSSNEQFF. CDR3 nucleotide sequence: TGTGCCAGCAGCAGGGGGACTAGCTCCAATGAGCAGTTCTTC.

This clone has a single count. This chain uses TRBV5-1 with TRBJ2-7; maybe TRBD1 (5 bases). Germline V CDR1 and CDR2: SGHRS, YFSETQ. The CDR3 totals 15 residues. V was pared by 2 bases and J by 0 bases, with 12 bases between. This CDR3 reads CASSLGATYSYEQYF. For the CDR3, the DNA is TGCGCCAGCAGCTTAGGGGCTACCTACTCCTACGAGCAGTACTTC.

The V call is TRBV6-5, the J call TRBJ2-5, with 9 bases that match TRBD1. V trimming: 2 bases; J trimming: 5 bases; junction bases outside the gene matches: 9. This CDR3 has 16 residues. Germline CDR1 and CDR2: MNHEY and SVGAGI. CDR3 sequence: CASSYPPGQGRETQYF. DNA for the CDR3: TGTGCCAGCAGTTACCCCCCGGGACAGGGTCGGGAGACCCAGTACTTC.

The V gene is TRBV10-3, the J gene TRBJ1-1, with 12 bases lining up with TRBD1. In germline, CDR1 is ENHRY, CDR2 SYGVKD. The V and J ends lost 3 bases and 1 base, in that order; junction bases with no gene match: 9. The CDR3 length is 18 residues. CDR3: CAISDRTGTGGGNTEAFF. DNA of the CDR3: TGTGCCATCAGTGACCGAACCGGGACAGGGGGCGGGAACACTGAAGCTTTCTTT.

V is TRBV29-1 and J is TRBJ2-7; D perhaps matches TRBD2 (5 bases). CDR3 length: 12 amino acids. Trimming shortened V by 5 bases and J by 5 bases, and 13 bases separated the two germline ends. The germline V gene has CDR1 SQVTM and CDR2 ANQGSEA. The CDR3 coding sequence is TGCAGCGTTAGAGGGTCGACCGACGAGCAGTACTTC. Its translation is CSVRGSTDEQYF.

This clone was seen only a few times. The rearrangement joins TRBV27 to TRBJ1-2, with a possible D match to TRBD1 (6 bases). The CDR3 extends over 12 amino acids. CDR1 and CDR2 (germline): MNHEY, SMNVEV (reference sequence). Trimming took off 11 bases at V and 5 bases at J, with 15 bases between the two ends. Here the CDR3 DNA reads TGTGCCCCCATAGGACAGCTTTATGGCTACACCTTC. Translating gives CAPIGQLYGYTF.

This chain's CDR3 is CASKSSYNSPLHF. The CDR3 DNA follows: TGTGCCAGCAAAAGCTCCTATAATTCACCCCTCCACTTT. J is TRBJ1-6 and V is TRBV27; D gene unclear. The V and J ends lost 7 bases and 0 bases respectively, with 4 bases between them. This CDR3 region has 13 residues. The V gene's germline CDR1 is MNHEY and CDR2 SMNVEV (reference sequence).

The chain recombines TRBV7-3 with TRBJ2-5; D ambiguous. In germline, CDR1 is SGHTA, CDR2 FQGTGA. Trimming pared 6 bases from V and 5 bases from J, leaving 16 bases between. This CDR3 has 14 amino acids. The CDR3 coding sequence is TGTGCCAGCAGTCTGGACCCTACTGGGGAGACCCAGTACTTC. Protein: CASSLDPTGETQYF.

The V and J genes are TRBV27 and TRBJ2-3; unclear D gene. This CDR3 is 13 amino acids long. V lost 3 bases and J lost 5, with 9 bases in between. Germline V gene data show CDR1 as MNHEY and CDR2 as SMNVEV (reference sequence). The CDR3: CASSFQELDTQYF. For the CDR3, the DNA is TGTGCCAGCAGTTTTCAGGAACTAGATACGCAGTATTTT.

The chain couples TRBV5-1 to TRBJ2-6; 16 nucleotides match TRBD2. Germline trimming cut 4 bases from V and 2 bases from J; bases unmatched to any gene: 0. CDR1 and CDR2 (germline): SGHRS, YFSETQ. The CDR3 totals 17 residues. CDR3 protein: CASSGTSGRAGANVLTF. Here the CDR3 DNA reads TGCGCCAGCAGCGGGACTAGCGGGAGGGCTGGGGCCAACGTCCTGACTTTC.

V gene TRBV4-1 combines with J gene TRBJ2-5; the D is unclear. Germline loops: CDR1 MGHRA, CDR2 YSYEKL. The CDR3 has 15 residues. The V end lost 4 bases, the J end lost 2 bases, and 14 bases lay between the germline ends. DNA of the CDR3: TGCGCCAGCAGCCTCGGATTTGGTAATCAAGAGACCCAGTACTTC. This encodes CASSLGFGNQETQYF.

The gene calls are TRBV7-8 and TRBJ2-7; D may be TRBD1 (6 bases). The germline CDR1 and CDR2 sequences are SGHVS and FQNEAQ. This CDR3 is 14 amino acids long. V was trimmed by 9 bases and J by 0 bases, leaving 15 bases between them. CDR3 nucleotides: TGTGCCAGTGATGAAACAGGGATCTCCTACGAGCAGTACTTC. It yields the protein CASDETGISYEQYF.

Concerning this clone itself: Its ends do not fully match the called genes, so a read error is possible. This chain joins TRBV30 and TRBJ2-5; TRBD1 agrees at 7 bases. The CDR3 loop spans 12 amino acids. From germline, CDR1 is GTSNPN and CDR2 SVGIG (reference sequence). In nucleotides, the CDR3 is TGTGCCGGGAGACAGGGCCTGGGGACCCAGTACTTC. It translates to CAGRQGLGTQYF.

The chain couples TRBV9 to TRBJ2-1; D is perhaps TRBD1 (6 bases). CDR1 and CDR2 from the germline V gene are SGDLS and YYNGEE. Trimming cost V 6 bases and J 0 bases, with 16 bases left between them. The CDR3 covers 16 residues. The CDR3 is CASNRETSASYNEQFF. CDR3 coding DNA: TGTGCCAGCAACAGGGAAACATCCGCCTCCTACAATGAGCAGTTCTTC.

V is TRBV10-3 and J is TRBJ1-4, with D possibly being TRBD1 (5 bases). The ends were cut back, 5 bases at V and 8 bases at J, with 15 bases in the middle. This CDR3 has 14 residues. Looked up from germline, CDR1 is ENHRY and CDR2 is SYGVKD. CDR3 in DNA: TGTGCCATCAGTCCAGGGTCGGGTAGAGAAAAACTGTTTTTT. It codes for CAISPGSGREKLFF.

V gene TRBV30 combines with J gene TRBJ2-7; possibly TRBD1 or TRBD2 for D (5 bases each). Germline values: CDR1 GTSNPN, CDR2 SVGIG (reference sequence). Trimming left V 5 bases short and J 3 bases short, with 14 bases between. The CDR3 covers 13 residues. The CDR3 sequence: CAWSRGTLYEQYF. CDR3 nucleotide sequence: TGTGCCTGGTCCCGGGGCACTCTCTACGAGCAGTACTTC.